One sample yielded the 3 T cell receptor beta chains listed below, sequenced in a study of chemoradiotherapy in HPV16-positive cancers. The assay was immunoSEQ multiplex PCR, and TCRdb's table has in-frame clones only and misses some. In the table there are just under 40,000 clones, roughly three quarters of which are singletons. Here the sequenced sample was blood, taken from a patient who underwent chemoradiotherapy. The receptors originated from a human donor with HPV-associated anogenital cancer.

The gene calls are TRBV19 and TRBJ1-5; D is undetermined. Per the germline V gene, CDR1 is LNHDA and CDR2 is SQIVND (reference sequence). Trimming took off 6 bases at V and 2 bases at J, with 8 bases between the two ends. The CDR3 sequence is 13 residues long. Written as DNA, the CDR3 is TGTGCCAGTAGCTTGGTGGGCAATCAGCCCCAGCATTTT. This gives the protein CASSLVGNQPQHF.

V gene TRBV7-9 combines with J gene TRBJ1-1, with D unresolved. Germline V CDR1 and CDR2: SEHNR, FQNEAQ (reference sequence). CDR3 length: 15 residues. The ends were cut back, 1 base at V and 2 bases at J, with 11 bases in the middle. This CDR3 reads CASSLGGAANTEAFF. In nucleotides, the CDR3 is TGTGCCAGCAGCTTAGGGGGTGCAGCAAACACTGAAGCTTTCTTT.

This chain links TRBV5-6 with TRBJ1-1; D is perhaps TRBD1 (6 bases). The V and J ends lost 5 bases and 2 bases respectively, with 19 bases between them. This CDR3 contains 16 residues. Germline assignment: CDR1 SGHDT and CDR2 YYEEEE. The CDR3 spells CASRVLARDINTEAFF. Here the CDR3 DNA reads TGTGCCAGCAGGGTGCTGGCTCGGGACATTAACACTGAAGCTTTCTTT.